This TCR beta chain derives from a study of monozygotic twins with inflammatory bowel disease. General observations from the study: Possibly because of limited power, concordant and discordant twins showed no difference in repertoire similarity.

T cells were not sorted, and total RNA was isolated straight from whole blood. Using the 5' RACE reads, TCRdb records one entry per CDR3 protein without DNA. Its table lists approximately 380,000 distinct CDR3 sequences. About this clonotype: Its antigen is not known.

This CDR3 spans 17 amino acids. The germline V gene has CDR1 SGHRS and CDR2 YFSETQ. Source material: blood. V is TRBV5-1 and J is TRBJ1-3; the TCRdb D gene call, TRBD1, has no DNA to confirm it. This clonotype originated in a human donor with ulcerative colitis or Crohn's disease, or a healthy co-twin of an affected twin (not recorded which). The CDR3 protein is CASSLAWTGGSGNTIYF.